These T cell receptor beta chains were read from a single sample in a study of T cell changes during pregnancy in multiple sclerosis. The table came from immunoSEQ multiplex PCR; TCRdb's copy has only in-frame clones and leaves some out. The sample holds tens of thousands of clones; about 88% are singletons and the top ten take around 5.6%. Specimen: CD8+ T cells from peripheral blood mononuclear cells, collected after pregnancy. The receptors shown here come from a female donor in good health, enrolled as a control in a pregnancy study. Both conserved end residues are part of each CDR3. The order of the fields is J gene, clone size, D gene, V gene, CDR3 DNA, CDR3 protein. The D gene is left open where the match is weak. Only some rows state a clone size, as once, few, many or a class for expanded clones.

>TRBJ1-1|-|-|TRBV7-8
TGTGCCAGCAGCCTTTCGACAAGGAACACTGAAGCTTTCTTT
CASSLSTRNTEAFF
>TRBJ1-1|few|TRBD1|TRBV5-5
TGTGCCAGCAGCCCTTACAGGGGTCTGAACACTGAAGCTTTCTTT
CASSPYRGLNTEAFF
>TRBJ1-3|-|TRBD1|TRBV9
TGTGCCAGCAGCCCAGGGACAGCGGTTGGAAACACCATATATTTT
CASSPGTAVGNTIYF
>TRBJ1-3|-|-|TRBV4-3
TGCGCCAGCAGCCAAGCGAACGGGGGTGGTGGAAACACCATATATTTT
CASSQANGGGGNTIYF
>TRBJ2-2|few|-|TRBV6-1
TGTGCCAGCAGTGACAGGGGGGACACCGGGGAGCTGTTTTTT
CASSDRGDTGELFF
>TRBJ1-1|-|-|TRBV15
TGTGCCACCAGCCTGACAGTAAACACTGAAGCTTTCTTT
CATSLTVNTEAFF
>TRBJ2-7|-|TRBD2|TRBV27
TGTGCCAGCAGTCCAGCGGGGGGAGTACGCGAGCAGTACTTC
CASSPAGGVREQYF
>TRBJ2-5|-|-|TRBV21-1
TGTGCCAGCAGCAAAGCAGGAGGTTCGGAGACCCAGTACTTC
CASSKAGGSETQYF
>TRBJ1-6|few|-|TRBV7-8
TGTGCCAGCAGCCCAACAGGGTCCTATAATTCACCCCTCCACTTT
CASSPTGSYNSPLHF
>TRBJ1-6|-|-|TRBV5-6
TGTGCCAGCAGACGGGGCTATAATTCACCCCTCCACTTT
CASRRGYNSPLHF
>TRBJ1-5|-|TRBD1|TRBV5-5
TGTGCCAGCAGCTCGGGACAGGGGGGAGGTCAGCCCCAGCATTTT
CASSSGQGGGQPQHF
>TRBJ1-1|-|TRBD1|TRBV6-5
TGTGCCAGCAGCTGGACAGGGGGAGGTGGGACTGAAGCTTTCTTT
CASSWTGGGGTEAFF
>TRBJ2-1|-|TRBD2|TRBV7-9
TGTGCCAGCAGCCCTCGACTAGCGGGGGGGCGAAGGAATGAGCAGTTCTTC
CASSPRLAGGRRNEQFF
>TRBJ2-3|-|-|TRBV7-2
TGTGCCAGCAGCCTAGCGACAGGGACCACAGATACGCAGTATTTT
CASSLATGTTDTQYF
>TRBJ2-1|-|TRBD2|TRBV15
TGTGCCACCAGCAGAGATCTTGGGCCGGGGAGGGGCAATGAGCAGTTCTTC
CATSRDLGPGRGNEQFF
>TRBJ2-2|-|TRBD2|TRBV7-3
TGTGCCAGCAGCGCAACTAGCGGGGACACCGGGGAGCTGTTTTTT
CASSATSGDTGELFF
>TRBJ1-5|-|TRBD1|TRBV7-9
TGTGCCAGCAGCCTGGAGGGACAGGCGGAACAGCCCCAGCATTTT
CASSLEGQAEQPQHF
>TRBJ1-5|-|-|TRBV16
TGTGCCAGCAGCCAATCGGGGGCTAGCAATCAGCCCCAGCATTTT
CASSQSGASNQPQHF
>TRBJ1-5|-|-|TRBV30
TGTGCCTGGAGTCCGCCGGGAGAGCCCCAGCATTTT
CAWSPPGEPQHF
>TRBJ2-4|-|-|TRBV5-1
TGCGCCAGCAGCTTGGGACTAGAAGACATTCAGTACTTC
CASSLGLEDIQYF
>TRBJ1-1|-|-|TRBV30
TGTGCCTGGAATCCCTTAGGGGGTGAAGCTTTCTTT
CAWNPLGGEAFF
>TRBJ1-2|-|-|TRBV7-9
TGTGCCAGCAGCTTAGGAGACAGGAACTATGGCTACACCTTC
CASSLGDRNYGYTF
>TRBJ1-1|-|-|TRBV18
TGTGCCAGCTCACCACCGAGGAATGGTTTTACGGCTTTCTTT
CASSPPRNGFTAFF